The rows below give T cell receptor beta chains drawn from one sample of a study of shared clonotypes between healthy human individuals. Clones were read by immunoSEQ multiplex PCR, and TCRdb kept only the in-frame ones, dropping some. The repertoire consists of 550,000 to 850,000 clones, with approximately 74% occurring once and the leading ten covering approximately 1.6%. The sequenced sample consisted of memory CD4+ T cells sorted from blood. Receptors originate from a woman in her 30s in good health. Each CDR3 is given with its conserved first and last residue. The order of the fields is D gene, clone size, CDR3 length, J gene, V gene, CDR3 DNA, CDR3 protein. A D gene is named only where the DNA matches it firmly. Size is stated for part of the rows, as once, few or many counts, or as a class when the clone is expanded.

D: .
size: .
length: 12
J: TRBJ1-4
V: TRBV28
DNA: TGTGCCAGCAATACTATGGATGAAAAACTGTTTTTT
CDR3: CASNTMDEKLFF

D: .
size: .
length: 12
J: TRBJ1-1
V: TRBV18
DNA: TGTGCCAGCTCACCAATGGGGACTGAAGCTTTCTTT
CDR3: CASSPMGTEAFF

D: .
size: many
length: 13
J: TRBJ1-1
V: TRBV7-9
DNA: TGTGCCAGCAGCCGCACGGGCAACACTGAAGCTTTCTTT
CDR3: CASSRTGNTEAFF

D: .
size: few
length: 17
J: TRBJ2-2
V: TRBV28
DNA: TGTGCCAGCAGTACAAGCCTCACTCTTAAGAACACCGGGGAGCTGTTTTTT
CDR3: CASSTSLTLKNTGELFF

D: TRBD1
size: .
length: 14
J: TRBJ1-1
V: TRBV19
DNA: TGTGCCAGTAGTAGGACAGGGGACCACACTGAAGCTTTCTTT
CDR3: CASSRTGDHTEAFF

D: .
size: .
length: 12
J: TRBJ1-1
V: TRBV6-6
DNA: TGTGCCAGCAGTTCTCTGGGGGCTGAAGCTTTCTTT
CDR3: CASSSLGAEAFF

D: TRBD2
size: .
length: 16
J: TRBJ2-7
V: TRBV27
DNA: TGTGCCAGCAGTTTAGCGGGTCGGGGGACTAGTGACGAGCAGTACTTC
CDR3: CASSLAGRGTSDEQYF

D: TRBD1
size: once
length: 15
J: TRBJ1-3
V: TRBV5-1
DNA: TGCGCCAGCAGCTCCTGGACAGGGGTGGGAAACACCATATATTTT
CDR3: CASSSWTGVGNTIYF

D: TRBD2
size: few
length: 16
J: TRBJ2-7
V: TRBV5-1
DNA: TGCGCCAGCAGCTTGGTTGGTAGCGGGGATTCCTACGAGCAGTACTTC
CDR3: CASSLVGSGDSYEQYF

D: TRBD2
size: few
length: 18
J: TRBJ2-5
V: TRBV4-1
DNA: TGCGCCAGCAGCAAGTACCTAGCGGGCGGAGAAAGCCAAGAGACCCAGTACTTC
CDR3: CASSKYLAGGESQETQYF

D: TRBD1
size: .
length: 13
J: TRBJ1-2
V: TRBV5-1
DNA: TGCGCCAGCAGCCAGACAGGGGACTATGGCTACACCTTC
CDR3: CASSQTGDYGYTF

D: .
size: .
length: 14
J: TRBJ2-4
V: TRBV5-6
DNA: TGTGCCAGCAGCCGTCGGATGACCAAAAACATTCAGTACTTC
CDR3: CASSRRMTKNIQYF

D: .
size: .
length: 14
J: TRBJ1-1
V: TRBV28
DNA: TGTGCCAGCAGACTCCGACAGATGAACACTGAAGCTTTCTTT
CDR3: CASRLRQMNTEAFF

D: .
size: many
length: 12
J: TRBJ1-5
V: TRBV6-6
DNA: TGTGCCAGCAGTACCCGAGATCAGCCCCAGCATTTT
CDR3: CASSTRDQPQHF

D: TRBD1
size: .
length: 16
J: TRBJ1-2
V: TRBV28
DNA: TGTGCCAGCAGTCCGTCAGGGGGCGGGGTAGGCTATGGCTACACCTTC
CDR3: CASSPSGGGVGYGYTF

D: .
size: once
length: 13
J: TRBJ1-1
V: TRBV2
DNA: TGTGCCAGCAACAGGGAGGTGAACACTGAAGCTTTCTTT
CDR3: CASNREVNTEAFF

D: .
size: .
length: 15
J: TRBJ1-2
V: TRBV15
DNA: TGTGCCACCAGCAGAGATCTGAACAGGGACGATGGCTACACCTTC
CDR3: CATSRDLNRDDGYTF

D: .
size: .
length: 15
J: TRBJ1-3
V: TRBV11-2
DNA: TGTGCCAGCAGCTTAGTGGGGGCGCAGGGAAACACCATATATTTT
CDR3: CASSLVGAQGNTIYF

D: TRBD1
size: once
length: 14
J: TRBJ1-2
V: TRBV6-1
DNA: TGTGCCAGCAGTAACCGGGACAGTCCCTATGGCTACACCTTC
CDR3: CASSNRDSPYGYTF

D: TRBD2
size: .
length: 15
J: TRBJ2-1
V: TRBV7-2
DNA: TGTGCCAGCATCAGAGCGGGAGTCCTCTACAATGAGCAGTTCTTC
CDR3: CASIRAGVLYNEQFF

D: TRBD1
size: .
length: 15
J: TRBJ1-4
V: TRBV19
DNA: TGTGCCAGTACCCAAACCGGGACAGCAAATGAAAAACTGTTTTTT
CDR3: CASTQTGTANEKLFF

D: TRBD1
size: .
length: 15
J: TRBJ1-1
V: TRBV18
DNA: TGTGCCAGCTCACCCCGACAGGGGTGGGACACTGAAGCTTTCTTT
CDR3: CASSPRQGWDTEAFF

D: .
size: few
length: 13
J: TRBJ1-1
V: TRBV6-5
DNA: TGTGCCAGCAGACGACAGAGCAACACTGAAGCTTTCTTT
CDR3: CASRRQSNTEAFF

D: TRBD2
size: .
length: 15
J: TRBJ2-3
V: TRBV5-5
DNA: TGTGCCAGCACCGCGGATAGCGGGAGTTCAGATACGCAGTATTTT
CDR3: CASTADSGSSDTQYF

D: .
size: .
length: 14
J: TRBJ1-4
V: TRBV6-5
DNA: TGTGCCAGCAGTACGCCCCGAACTAATGAAAAACTGTTTTTT
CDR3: CASSTPRTNEKLFF

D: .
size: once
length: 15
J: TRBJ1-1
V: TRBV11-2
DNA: TGTGCCAGCCAGGCAGGGGCCTTGTGGAACACTGAAGCTTTCTTT
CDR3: CASQAGALWNTEAFF

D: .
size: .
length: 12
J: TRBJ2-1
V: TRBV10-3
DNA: TGTGCCATCAGTACAGGGTACAATGAGCAGTTCTTC
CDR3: CAISTGYNEQFF

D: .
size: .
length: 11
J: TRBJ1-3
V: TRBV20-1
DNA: TGCAGTGCCTTATATGGGAACACCATATATTTT
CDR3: CSALYGNTIYF

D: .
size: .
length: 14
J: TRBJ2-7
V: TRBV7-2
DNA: TGTGCCAGCAGCGCCTGGACAGAGCCCTACGAGCAGTACTTC
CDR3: CASSAWTEPYEQYF

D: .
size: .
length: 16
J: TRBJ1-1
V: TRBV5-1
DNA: TGCGCCAGCAGCTTTGATGGAGGGACCGATACACTGGAGGCTTTCTTT
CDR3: CASSFDGGTDTLEAFF

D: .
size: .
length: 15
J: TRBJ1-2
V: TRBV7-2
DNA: TGTGCCAGCAGCACTTTTGGGGACACGGGAAATGGCTACACCTTC
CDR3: CASSTFGDTGNGYTF

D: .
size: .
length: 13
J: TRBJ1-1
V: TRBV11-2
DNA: TGTGCCAGCAGCCTACATAATTACCTGGGGGCTTTCTTT
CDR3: CASSLHNYLGAFF

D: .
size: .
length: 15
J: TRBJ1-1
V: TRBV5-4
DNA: TGTGCCAGCAGCTTGCAGGGGTCTTCGAACACTGAAGCTTTCTTT
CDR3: CASSLQGSSNTEAFF

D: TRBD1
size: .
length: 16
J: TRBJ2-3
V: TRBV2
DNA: TGTGCCAGCAGTGGATTACCGGGACAGGGGTCAAATACGCAGTATTTT
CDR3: CASSGLPGQGSNTQYF

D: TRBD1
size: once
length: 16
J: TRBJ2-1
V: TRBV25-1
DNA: TGTGCCAGCGGAAGAATAGGGACAGGGGAAAACGATGAGCAGTTCTTC
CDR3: CASGRIGTGENDEQFF

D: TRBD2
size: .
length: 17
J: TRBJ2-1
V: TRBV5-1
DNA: TGCGCCAGCAGCTCCGGGACTAGCGGGAGAAAGGGGAATGAGCAGTTCTTC
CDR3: CASSSGTSGRKGNEQFF

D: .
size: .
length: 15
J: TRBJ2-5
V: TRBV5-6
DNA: TGTGCCAGCAGCTTGGGTACAGGGAGGGTTCAGACCCAGTACTTC
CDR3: CASSLGTGRVQTQYF

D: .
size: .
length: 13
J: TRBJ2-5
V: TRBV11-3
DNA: TGTGCCAGCAGCTTAGACCTTCAAGAGACCCAGTACTTC
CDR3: CASSLDLQETQYF

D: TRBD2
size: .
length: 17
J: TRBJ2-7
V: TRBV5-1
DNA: TGCGCCAGCAGCTTGGGGCCCCTCGGGACTAGACGCTACGAGCAGTACTTC
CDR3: CASSLGPLGTRRYEQYF

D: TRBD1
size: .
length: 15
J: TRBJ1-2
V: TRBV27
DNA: TGTGCCAGCAGTCCTCGGACAGGGACGATCTATGGCTACACCTTC
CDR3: CASSPRTGTIYGYTF

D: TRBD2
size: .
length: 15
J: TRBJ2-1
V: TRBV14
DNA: TGTGCCAGCAGCCAAGATGAGCGGGACTACAATGAGCAGTTCTTC
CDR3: CASSQDERDYNEQFF

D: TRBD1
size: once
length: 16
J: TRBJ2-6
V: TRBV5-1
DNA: TGCGCCAGCAGCAATGGGGACAGCTCTGGGGCCAACGTCCTGACTTTC
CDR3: CASSNGDSSGANVLTF

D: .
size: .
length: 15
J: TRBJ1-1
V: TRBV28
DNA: TGTGCCAGCAGTCCGTACGGAGTGAGAAACACTGAAGCTTTCTTT
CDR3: CASSPYGVRNTEAFF

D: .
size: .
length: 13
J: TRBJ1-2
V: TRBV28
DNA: TGTGCCAGCAGCCATGAAGTTTCATCTGGCTACACCTTC
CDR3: CASSHEVSSGYTF

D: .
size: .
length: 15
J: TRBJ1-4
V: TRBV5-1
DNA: TGCGCCAGCAGCTTTGGACAGCGAGAAAATGAAAAACTGTTTTTT
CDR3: CASSFGQRENEKLFF

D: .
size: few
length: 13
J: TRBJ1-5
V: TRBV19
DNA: TGTGCCAGTAGTATAGGGCTTGGGACAAGGATTCGATTT
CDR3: CASSIGLGTRIRF

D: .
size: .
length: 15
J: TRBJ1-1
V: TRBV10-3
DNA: TGTGCCATCAGTGAGTCGAAAGGTATGAACACTGAAGCTTTCTTT
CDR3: CAISESKGMNTEAFF

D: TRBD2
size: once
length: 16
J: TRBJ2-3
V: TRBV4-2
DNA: TGTGCCAGCAGCCACGGGGGCGGAGCGGGAGGAGATACGCAGTATTTT
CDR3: CASSHGGGAGGDTQYF

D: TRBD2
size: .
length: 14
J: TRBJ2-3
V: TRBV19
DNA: TGTGCCAGTAGTAATAGCGGGACGGCAGATACGCAGTATTTT
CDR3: CASSNSGTADTQYF

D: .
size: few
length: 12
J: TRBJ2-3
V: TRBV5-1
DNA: TGCGCCAGCAGCTTACGGGGGGATACGCAGTATTTT
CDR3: CASSLRGDTQYF

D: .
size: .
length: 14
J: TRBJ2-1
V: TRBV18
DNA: TGTGCCAGCTCACCACCGTTAACATCGAATGAGCAGTTCTTC
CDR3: CASSPPLTSNEQFF

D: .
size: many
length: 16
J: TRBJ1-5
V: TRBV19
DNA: TGTGCCAGTAGTACGACAGTCACCTCGGGCAATCAGCCCCAGCATTTT
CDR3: CASSTTVTSGNQPQHF

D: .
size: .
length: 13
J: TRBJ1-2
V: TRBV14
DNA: TGTGCCAGCAGCCATTTACTTTCCAATGGCTACACCTTC
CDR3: CASSHLLSNGYTF

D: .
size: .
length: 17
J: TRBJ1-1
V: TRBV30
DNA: TGTGCCTGGAGTGTCCCTTTGACCGGGACACTGAACACTGAAGCTTTCTTT
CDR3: CAWSVPLTGTLNTEAFF

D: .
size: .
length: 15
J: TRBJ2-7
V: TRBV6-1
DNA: TGTGCCAGCAGTTCTGGGACTTCTTTCTCCTACGAGCAGTACTTC
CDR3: CASSSGTSFSYEQYF

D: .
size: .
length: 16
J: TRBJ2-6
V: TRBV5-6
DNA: TGTGCCAGCCGTGAAGGGGGAACTTCTGGGGCCAACGTCCTGACTTTC
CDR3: CASREGGTSGANVLTF

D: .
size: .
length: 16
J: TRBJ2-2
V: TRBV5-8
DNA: TGTGCCAGCAGCTTGGTCAGACAGGCGAACACCGGGGAGCTGTTTTTT
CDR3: CASSLVRQANTGELFF

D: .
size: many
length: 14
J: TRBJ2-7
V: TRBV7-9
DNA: TGTGCCAGCAGCTTAGTGTTCGGTCCCTACGAGCAGTACTTC
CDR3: CASSLVFGPYEQYF